This section outlines one T cell receptor beta chain sequence together with its context. Method: immunoSEQ multiplex PCR; TCRdb's copy keeps in-frame clones and lacks some. The data contain 150,000 to 200,000 clones, 86% of them seen just once; the ten biggest clones take up 0.99%. This record belongs to a study of blood T cell repertoires in COVID-19. Germline V gene data show CDR1 as GTSNPN and CDR2 as SVGIG (reference sequence). The V gene lost 2 bases and the J gene lost 0 bases, with 8 bases spanning the gap. The CDR3 runs to 14 residues. The sequence came from a man aged 18 to 30 with acute or convalescent COVID-19. V and J are TRBV30 and TRBJ1-3, with D possibly matching TRBD1 (6 bases). Sequencing input: peripheral blood. The CDR3 spells CAWSPDSSGNTIYF. The CDR3 DNA reads TGTGCCTGGAGTCCGGACAGCTCTGGAAACACCATATATTTT.